This passage covers 7 T cell receptor beta chains from one sample sequenced in a study of OX40 agonist ivuxolimab in advanced cancers. TCRdb's copy holds only in-frame clones and misses some; the assay was immunoSEQ multiplex PCR. The table shows 77,000 or so clones, with under 80% occurring only once. Sequencing used CD4+ or CD8+ T cells sorted from blood, obtained in a trial of the OX40 agonist ivuxolimab. The receptor set was obtained from an adult with an advanced solid tumor such as melanoma, head and neck, liver or kidney cancer.

This CDR3 reads CATSRDPQEETQYF. As DNA, the CDR3 is TGTGCCACCAGCAGAGATCCTCAGGAAGAGACCCAGTACTTC. The chain couples TRBV15 to TRBJ2-5, with D hard to call. The length of the CDR3 is 14 residues. The germline gives CDR1 LNHNV, CDR2 YYDKDF (reference sequence). The V and J ends lost 0 bases and 3 bases respectively, with 8 bases between them.

This clone was picked up a small number of times. As DNA, the CDR3 is TGCAGCGACCGACAGTTCCAAGAGACCCAGTACTTC. Protein product: CSDRQFQETQYF. This chain joins TRBV29-1 and TRBJ2-5, with D possibly being TRBD1 (5 bases). The germline V and J ends were trimmed by 7 bases and 1 base, with 10 bases remaining between them. From germline, CDR1 is SQVTM and CDR2 ANQGSEA. The length of the CDR3 is 12 residues. Combining the CDR3 with reference TRBV29-1 and TRBJ2-5 gives the whole variable domain SAVISQKPSRDICQRGTSLTIQCQVDSQVTMMFWYRQQPGQSLTLIATANQGSEATYESGFVIDKFPISRPNLTFSTLTVSNMSPEDSSIYLCSDRQFQETQYFGPGTRLLVL.

The chain has TRBV11-2 and TRBJ2-1; D remains ambiguous. CDR1 is SGHAT, CDR2 FQNNGV, per germline. V was trimmed by 2 bases and J by 8 bases, leaving 13 bases between them. The CDR3 spans 14 residues. The CDR3 protein is CASSLNRVKDEQFF. CDR3 sequence (DNA): TGTGCCAGCAGCTTAAATCGAGTTAAGGATGAGCAGTTCTTC.

This clone was observed at least ten times. J is TRBJ2-6 and V is TRBV30; D perhaps matches TRBD1 (6 bases). Between the trimmed V and J ends, which lost 8 bases and 0 bases, there was a span of 14 bases. CDR1 is GTSNPN and CDR2 is SVGIG in the germline V gene (reference sequence). The CDR3 spans 15 residues. CDR3 coding DNA: TGTGCCAGTCGTAAAGGGGGCTCTGGGGCCAACGTCCTGACTTTC. Translating it yields CASRKGGSGANVLTF.

V gene TRBV5-5 combines with J gene TRBJ2-7; TRBD1 aligns across 7 bases. CDR1 and CDR2 from the germline V gene are SGHKS and YYEKEE (reference sequence). V shed 0 bases, J shed 3 bases, and the junction held 3 bases outside the gene matches. CDR3 size: 14 residues. In nucleotides, the CDR3 is TGTGCCAGCAGCTTGGGACAGGGTCGCTACGAGCAGTACTTC. Its protein is CASSLGQGRYEQYF.

This chain connects TRBV5-1 to TRBJ2-3, with a weak D call TRBD2 (6 bases). The CDR3 spans 16 residues. Per germline, CDR1 SGHRS and CDR2 YFSETQ. V was cut by 4 bases and J by 0 bases, with 15 bases left in between. DNA of the CDR3: TGCGCCAGCAGCCCGGGACTTGCCTTTAGCACAGATACGCAGTATTTT. This encodes CASSPGLAFSTDTQYF.

The chain joins TRBV19 to TRBJ2-1; 9 nucleotides line up with TRBD1. J gave up 0 bases and V 0 bases, and 9 bases lay outside the gene matches. The CDR3 runs to 19 residues. Germline values: CDR1 LNHDA, CDR2 SQIVND (reference sequence). The CDR3 is CASSIDTGGPYSSYNEQFF. CDR3 DNA: TGTGCCAGTAGTATAGATACAGGGGGCCCTTACAGCTCCTACAATGAGCAGTTCTTC.